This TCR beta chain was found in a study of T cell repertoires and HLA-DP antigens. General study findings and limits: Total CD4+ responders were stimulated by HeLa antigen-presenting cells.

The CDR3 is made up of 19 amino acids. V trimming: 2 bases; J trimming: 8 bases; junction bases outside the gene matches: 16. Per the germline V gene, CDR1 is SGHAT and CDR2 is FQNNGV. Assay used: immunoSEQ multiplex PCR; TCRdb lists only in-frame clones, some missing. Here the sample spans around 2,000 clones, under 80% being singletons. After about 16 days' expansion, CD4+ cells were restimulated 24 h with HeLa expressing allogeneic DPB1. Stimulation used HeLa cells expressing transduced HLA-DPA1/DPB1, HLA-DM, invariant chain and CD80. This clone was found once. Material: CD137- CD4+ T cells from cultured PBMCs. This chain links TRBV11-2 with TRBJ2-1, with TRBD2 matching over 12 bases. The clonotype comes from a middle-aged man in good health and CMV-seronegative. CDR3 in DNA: TGTGCCAGCAGCTTAAACCTAGCGGGGGGGATGGGATCTGCGTATGAGCAGTTCTTC. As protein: CASSLNLAGGMGSAYEQFF.